This entry is about one T cell receptor (beta chain). Antigen: not known. The entry originates in a study of cytomegalovirus exposure and HLA in healthy donors. Study-level points and caveats: The study recorded 164 TCR beta chains that were cytomegalovirus-associated. In vitro checks showed that a few CMV-associated chains really do target CMV antigens. Cytomegalovirus status was reportedly diagnosed by the classifier with high sensitivity and specificity.

The PCR had 60 Vbeta and 13 Jbeta primers. Clones were sequenced by immunoSEQ multiplex PCR, and TCRdb holds only the in-frame ones, with some missing. The sample totals 63,000 or so clones. The CDR3 consists of 16 residues. V was shortened by 0 bases and J by 6 bases, with 12 bases between the two germline ends. CDR1 is MNHEY and CDR2 is SVGAGI in the germline V gene. The TCR comes from a boy younger than 18 in good health and CMV-seronegative. Sequenced input: PBMCs. The J gene is TRBJ1-6, the V gene TRBV6-5, with TRBD1 as a possible D gene (5 bases). The CDR3 sequence is CASSYSNDRTNSPLHF. In nucleotides, the CDR3 is TGTGCCAGCAGTTACTCGAACGACAGAACTAATTCACCCCTCCACTTT.